This T cell receptor (beta chain) stems from a study of blood T cells in healthy people across ages. The CDR3 extends over 17 amino acids. Per the germline V gene, CDR1 is SNHLY and CDR2 is FYNNEI. Germline trimming cut 5 bases from V and 1 base from J; bases unmatched to any gene: 12. Then a second PCR, running about 7 to 11 cycles, was carried out with a sample-barcoded 5' primer and a J-beta primer mix. Using its own MiXCR run on the 5' RACE reads, TCRdb lists one record per CDR3 protein. The sample lists some 700,000 distinct CDR3 sequences, 22% occurring once. This clonotype was recorded many times.

Sample: blood. The clonotype was recovered from a man between 65 and 79 years old in good health. The chain uses TRBV2 and TRBJ2-3, with TRBD1 matching 7 bases. CDR3 coding DNA: TGTGCCAGCAGTTTCCAGGGACAGCCTTGGGGCACAGATACGCAGTATTTT. Translation: CASSFQGQPWGTDTQYF.